Listed here are 5 T cell receptor beta chains from one sample, sequenced in a study of CD8+ T cells in alopecia areata. Extraction and reverse transcription of RNA yielded cDNA as the sequencing template. Sequencing used immunoSEQ multiplex PCR; TCRdb keeps in-frame clones, though not all of them. The data contain 200,000 or so clones, around three fifths of them singletons. Sequencing was performed on CD4+ T cells sorted from blood, taken at week 0. The source is a human donor with alopecia areata.

The DNA for the CDR3 is TGTGCCTGGAGACGACAGGGGCGGACCCCGCTGGCCTACGAGCAGTACTTC. The encoded protein is CAWRRQGRTPLAYEQYF. The chain has TRBV30 and TRBJ2-7; 8 bases agree with TRBD1. Germline V lookup: CDR1 GTSNPN, CDR2 SVGIG (reference sequence). There are 17 residues in the CDR3. Germline trimming cut 3 bases from V and 2 bases from J; bases unmatched to any gene: 15.

This clone was counted between two and nine times. This rearrangement joins TRBV30 to TRBJ1-4; no clear D. This CDR3 contains 12 residues. The germline V gene has CDR1 GTSNPN and CDR2 SVGIG (reference sequence). Trimming left V 1 base short and J 8 bases short, with 8 bases between. The CDR3 region has the DNA TGTGCCTGGAGTGAAACAGACGAAAAACTGTTTTTT. Its translation is CAWSETDEKLFF. The variable domain in full, completed from reference TRBV30 and TRBJ1-4, reads SQTIHQWPATLVQPVGSPLSLECTVEGTSNPNLYWYRQAAGRGLQLLFYSVGIGQISSEVPQNLSASRPQDRQFILSSKKLLLSDSGFYLCAWSETDEKLFFGSGTQLSVL.

The V and J genes are TRBV4-2 and TRBJ1-2; 7 bases align to TRBD1. This CDR3 spans 18 amino acids. With 0 bases clipped from V and 3 bases from J, the junction kept 13 bases outside the gene matches. Germline V gene sequence: CDR1 LGHNA, CDR2 YNFKEQ. The CDR3 sequence: CASSQDPGVSRGDYGYTF. CDR3 bases: TGTGCCAGCAGCCAAGATCCTGGGGTCTCCAGGGGGGACTATGGCTACACCTTC.

The V gene is TRBV29-1, the J gene TRBJ1-5; the D is unclear. Per germline, CDR1 SQVTM and CDR2 ANQGSEA. V was trimmed by 2 bases and J by 3 bases, leaving 17 bases between them. This CDR3 comprises 16 residues. This CDR3 is CSVEIYSPGSNQPQHF. The CDR3 nucleotides read TGCAGCGTTGAAATTTACTCCCCGGGTTCCAATCAGCCCCAGCATTTT.

The chain links TRBV28 to TRBJ1-4, with a weak D call TRBD1 (5 bases). The germline CDR1 and CDR2 sequences are MDHEN and SYDVKM. The CDR3 sequence is 12 residues long. V gave up 6 bases and J gave up 10 bases, with 12 bases separating them. The CDR3 nucleotides are TGTGCCAGCAGCCCGAGCGGGGGAAAACTGTTTTTT. Translated: CASSPSGGKLFF.